This T cell receptor beta chain appears in the sequencing data of a study of technical replicates of blood from a handful of donors. Data came from immunoSEQ multiplex PCR; TCRdb stores just in-frame clones and leaves some out. The sample has approximately 65,000 clones, approximately 84% seen once. The V and J ends lost 5 bases and 6 bases respectively, with 13 bases between them. The length of the CDR3 is 13 residues. CDR1 is SSHAT, CDR2 FNYEAQ, per germline (reference sequence). The sequence was obtained from a human donor in good health. Some clones in this sample may be carry-over from other donors' samples. The sequenced material came from PBMCs. The genes are TRBV7-7 and TRBJ1-1; weak D call: TRBD1 (5 bases). The CDR3 nucleotides are TGTGCCAGCAGCCTTGGACTAGGGGCTGAAGCTTTCTTT. This sequence encodes CASSLGLGAEAFF.